This TCR beta chain was captured in a study of T cell responses to AZD1222 COVID-19 vaccine. As for the study in general: Recipients boosted at about 4 weeks or about 12 weeks are pooled.

Germline CDR1 is MRHNA and CDR2 is SNTAGT. After removal of 5 bases from V and 5 bases from J, the junction contained 7 bases not matched to a gene. This CDR3 has 14 amino acids. Study-level findings and limits: Clonal diversity may have been underestimated, and the donors were mostly white British, with more females than males.

A note on this clone: Its specificity is unknown.

Clones were sequenced by immunoSEQ multiplex PCR, and TCRdb holds only the in-frame ones, with some missing. This table holds 99,000 or so clones, around 90% found once. Sample: peripheral blood, taken on day 0 of AZD1222 vaccination. The origin of this receptor is an adult in good health. The chain has TRBV6-4 and TRBJ1-1; 8 bases agree with TRBD1. This CDR3 is CASSTSQGATEAFF. The CDR3 nucleotides read TGTGCCAGCAGTACCTCTCAGGGGGCGACTGAAGCTTTCTTT.